The following is a T cell receptor beta chain sequence with its context. The data originate from a study of blood T cell repertoires in COVID-19. V shed 5 bases and J 3 bases; nucleotides not matched to a gene: 6. This CDR3 spans 17 amino acids. Germline CDR1 SGHAT, CDR2 FQNNGV. In the original analysis: Scientists estimated how many nucleated cells there were by amplifying reference gene primers. The table came from immunoSEQ multiplex PCR; TCRdb's copy has only in-frame clones and leaves some out. The DNA was the basis for D and trimming; V, J and clone size are from that table. This table holds 250,000 or so clones, approximately 80% found once.

Source material: PBMCs or T cells enriched from blood (not recorded which). The gene calls are TRBV11-2 and TRBJ2-2; 13 bases align to TRBD2. The receptor was isolated from a man aged 55 to 70 who had recovered from COVID-19. Here the CDR3 DNA reads TGTGCCAGCAGCCCGACTAGCGGGGGGTTGTACACCGGGGAGCTGTTTTTT. This encodes CASSPTSGGLYTGELFF.